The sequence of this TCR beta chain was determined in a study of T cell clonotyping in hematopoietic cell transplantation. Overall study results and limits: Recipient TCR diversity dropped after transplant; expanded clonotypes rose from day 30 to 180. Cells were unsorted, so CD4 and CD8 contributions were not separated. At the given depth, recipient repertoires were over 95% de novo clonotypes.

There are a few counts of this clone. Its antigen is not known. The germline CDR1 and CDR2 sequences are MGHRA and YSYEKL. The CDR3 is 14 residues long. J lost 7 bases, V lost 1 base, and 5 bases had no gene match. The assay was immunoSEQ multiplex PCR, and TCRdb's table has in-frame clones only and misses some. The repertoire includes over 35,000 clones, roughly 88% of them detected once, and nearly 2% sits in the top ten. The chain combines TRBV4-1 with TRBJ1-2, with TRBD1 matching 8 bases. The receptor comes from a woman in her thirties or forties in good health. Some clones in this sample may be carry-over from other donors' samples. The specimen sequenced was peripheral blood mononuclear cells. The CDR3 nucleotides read TGCGCCAGCAGCCAAGGAACCAGGGGGCTTGGCTACACCTTC. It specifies CASSQGTRGLGYTF.